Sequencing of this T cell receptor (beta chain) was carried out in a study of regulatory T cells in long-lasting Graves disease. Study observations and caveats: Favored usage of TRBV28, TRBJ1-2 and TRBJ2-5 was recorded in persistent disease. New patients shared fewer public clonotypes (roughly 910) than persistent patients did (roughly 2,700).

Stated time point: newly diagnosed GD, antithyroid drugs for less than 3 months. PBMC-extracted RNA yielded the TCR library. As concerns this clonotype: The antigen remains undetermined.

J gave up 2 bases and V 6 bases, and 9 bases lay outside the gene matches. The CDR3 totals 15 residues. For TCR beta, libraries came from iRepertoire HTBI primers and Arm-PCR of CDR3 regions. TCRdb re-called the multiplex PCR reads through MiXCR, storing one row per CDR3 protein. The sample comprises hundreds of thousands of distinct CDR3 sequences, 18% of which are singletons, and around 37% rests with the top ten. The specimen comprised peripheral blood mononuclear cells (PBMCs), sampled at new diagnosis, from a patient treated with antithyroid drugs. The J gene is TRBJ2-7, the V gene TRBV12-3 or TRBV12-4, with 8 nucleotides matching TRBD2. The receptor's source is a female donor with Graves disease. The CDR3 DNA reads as TGTGCCAGCAGCAAAATGGCGGGAGGAACCTACGAGCAGTACTTC. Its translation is CASSKMAGGTYEQYF.